These 25 T cell receptor beta chains came from one sample sequenced in a study of cytomegalovirus exposure and HLA in healthy donors. Assay used: immunoSEQ multiplex PCR; TCRdb lists only in-frame clones, some missing. The sample lists about 74,000 clones, 94% seen once, with 1.5% to 2% in the top ten. Source material: PBMCs. All receptors derive from a woman under 30 in good health and CMV-seropositive.

The genes are TRBV19 and TRBJ2-2, with 7 bases lining up with TRBD1. The CDR3 has 14 amino acids. Unmatched junction bases numbered 8, after V lost 7 bases and J lost 6 bases. In germline, CDR1 is LNHDA, CDR2 SQIVND (reference sequence). The DNA for the CDR3 is TGTGCCAGTACCAAGACAGGGTCGGCCGGGGAGCTGTTTTTT. Translating gives CASTKTGSAGELFF.

The chain carries TRBV5-6 and TRBJ2-1; no clear D. The CDR3 has 13 residues. V shed 2 bases and J shed 4 bases, with 7 bases lying between them. From germline, CDR1 is SGHDT and CDR2 YYEEEE. Here the CDR3 reads CASSLMRYNEQFF. CDR3 sequence (DNA): TGTGCCAGCAGCTTAATGAGATACAATGAGCAGTTCTTC. The variable domain in full, with the rest retrieved from reference TRBV5-6 and TRBJ2-1, is DAGVTQSPTHLIKTRGQQVTLRCSPKSGHDTVSWYQQALGQGPQFIFQYYEEEERQRGNFPDRFSGHQFPNYSSELNVNALLLGDSALYLCASSLMRYNEQFFGPGTRLTVL.

The chain combines TRBV5-1 with TRBJ2-3; no firm D call. Per the germline V gene, CDR1 is SGHRS and CDR2 is YFSETQ. The CDR3 spans 14 residues. The V and J ends lost 6 bases and 0 bases respectively, with 11 bases between them. Written as DNA, the CDR3 is TGCGCCAGCAATAACGACGGGAGCACAGATACGCAGTATTTT. Translation: CASNNDGSTDTQYF.

This clone was observed a single time. The chain recombines TRBV15 with TRBJ2-3; weak D call: TRBD1 (5 bases). Deletions cut 0 bases from V and 2 bases from J, with 12 bases between. CDR3 length: 16 amino acids. Germline V gives CDR1 LNHNV, CDR2 YYDKDF (reference sequence). The CDR3: CATSRDQGRTTDTQYF. CDR3 DNA: TGTGCCACCAGCAGAGATCAGGGCAGAACCACAGATACGCAGTATTTT. The whole variable domain, remainder taken from reference TRBV15 and TRBJ2-3, is DAMVIQNPRYQVTQFGKPVTLSCSQTLNHNVMYWYQQKSSQAPKLLFHYYDKDFNNEADTPDNFQSRRPNTSFCFLDIRSPGLGDTAMYLCATSRDQGRTTDTQYFGPGTRLTVL.

V is TRBV7-8 and J is TRBJ2-7, with 10 bases identical to TRBD1. Trimming cost V 4 bases and J 2 bases; bases outside gene matches: 14. There are 18 residues in the CDR3. Germline lookup yields CDR1 SGHVS and CDR2 FQNEAQ. This CDR3 is CASSYSSAGTGAAYEQYF. The CDR3 DNA is TGTGCCAGCAGCTACTCATCCGCCGGGACAGGGGCAGCCTACGAGCAGTACTTC.

The J gene is TRBJ1-5, the V gene TRBV19; TRBD1 is a possible D gene (6 bases). Trimming stripped 7 bases from V and 0 bases from J, with 22 bases between. The length of the CDR3 is 18 residues. Looked up from germline, CDR1 is LNHDA and CDR2 is SQIVND (reference sequence). CDR3 amino acids: CASTGSGGLTYSNQPQHF. CDR3 DNA sequence: TGTGCCAGTACGGGGTCGGGGGGCCTGACCTATAGCAATCAGCCCCAGCATTTT.

This clone is a singleton in its sample. This sample includes further DNA sequences coding for the same CDR3. The chain links TRBV5-1 to TRBJ2-7, with TRBD1 matching over 9 bases. The V segment lost 5 bases and the J segment 0 bases; nucleotides outside the gene matches: 3. Germline assignment: CDR1 SGHRS and CDR2 YFSETQ. The CDR3 is made up of 14 amino acids. The CDR3 DNA is TGCGCCAGCAGTCCGGGACAGGGCTCCTACGAGCAGTACTTC. Translated, it gives CASSPGQGSYEQYF.

The chain carries TRBV6-1 and TRBJ2-3; 14 bases line up with TRBD2. CDR1 and CDR2 from the germline V gene are MNHNS and SASEGT. The CDR3 runs 15 residues. The junction had 4 bases not matched to a gene; V was cut back by 6 bases and J by 5 bases. The CDR3 sequence is CASSDGTSGGDTQYF. The CDR3 DNA sequence: TGTGCCAGCAGCGACGGGACTAGCGGGGGAGATACGCAGTATTTT.

The V call is TRBV11-2, the J call TRBJ2-5; D may be TRBD2 (7 bases). V was cut by 5 bases and J by 5 bases, with 12 bases left in between. CDR1 SGHAT and CDR2 FQNNGV come from the germline V gene. The CDR3 is 13 amino acids. As DNA, the CDR3 is TGTGCCAGCAGCCGGGGGGCCAGGGAGACCCAGTACTTC. This encodes CASSRGARETQYF.

The chain combines TRBV2 with TRBJ1-5; 7 bases are shared with TRBD1. This CDR3 has 19 amino acids. V was clipped by 6 bases and J by 0 bases; unmatched bases: 17. CDR1 is SNHLY and CDR2 is FYNNEI in the germline V gene. Here the CDR3 reads CASRWDGQASRISNQPQHF. Here the CDR3 DNA reads TGTGCCAGCAGGTGGGACGGACAGGCGAGCCGAATTAGCAATCAGCCCCAGCATTTT.

The chain has TRBV9 and TRBJ2-3; 7 nucleotides agree with TRBD2. Germline V lookup: CDR1 SGDLS, CDR2 YYNGEE. The length of the CDR3 is 16 residues. V gave up 0 bases and J gave up 4 bases; unmatched junction bases: 8. The CDR3 DNA sequence: TGTGCCAGCAGCGTAGGTCTGCGGGAGTTTGCAGATACGCAGTATTTT. Encoded protein: CASSVGLREFADTQYF.

In the case of this clone: At the DNA level, this CDR3 is encoded by other sequences in the same sample as well. The gene calls are TRBV7-9 and TRBJ2-3; D might be TRBD2 (6 bases). The germline V and J ends were trimmed by 3 bases and 4 bases, with 8 bases remaining between them. The CDR3 length is 13 residues. Germline values: CDR1 SEHNR, CDR2 FQNEAQ (reference sequence). The CDR3: CASSLEGADTQYF. The CDR3 nucleotides read TGTGCCAGCAGCTTGGAGGGTGCAGATACGCAGTATTTT.

This CDR3 reads CALTTGGYGYTF. CDR3 in DNA: TGTGCCTTAACGACAGGGGGATATGGCTACACCTTC. This chain joins TRBV30 and TRBJ1-2, with 9 positions matching TRBD1. The trim removed 7 bases at V and 5 bases at J, leaving 5 bases unmatched. This CDR3 has 12 residues. Germline V CDR1 and CDR2: GTSNPN, SVGIG (reference sequence).

The chain couples TRBV7-8 to TRBJ2-3; 11 positions match TRBD2. The J segment lost 5 bases and the V segment lost 7 bases, leaving 5 bases of the junction unmatched. This CDR3 spans 14 amino acids. The germline V gene has CDR1 SGHVS and CDR2 FQNEAQ. The CDR3 reads CASTPGTSGDTQYF. The CDR3 bases are TGTGCCAGCACCCCCGGGACTAGCGGAGATACGCAGTATTTT.

The rearrangement links TRBV5-1 to TRBJ1-4; D ambiguous. Germline lookup yields CDR1 SGHRS and CDR2 YFSETQ. V was pared by 4 bases and J by 7 bases, with 20 bases between. The CDR3 is 16 residues long. The CDR3: CASSAGGSTDPEKLFF. The CDR3 coding sequence is TGCGCCAGCAGCGCCGGTGGATCGACTGACCCTGAAAAACTGTTTTTT.

The CDR3 protein is CASRISAGIFSGNTIYF. CDR3 DNA: TGTGCCAGCAGGATCTCTGCGGGGATATTCTCTGGAAACACCATATATTTT. The chain is built from TRBV11-2 and TRBJ1-3; D gene uncertain. The germline V gene encodes CDR1 SGHAT and CDR2 FQNNGV. CDR3 length equals 17 residues. With 6 bases removed from V and 0 bases from J, the gap between germline ends came to 18 bases.

This clone was observed once. The V gene is TRBV5-1, the J gene TRBJ2-2; tentatively, D is TRBD2 (6 bases). The CDR3 sequence is 16 residues long. V lost 2 bases and J lost 3, with 14 bases in between. Per the germline V gene, CDR1 is SGHRS and CDR2 is YFSETQ. CDR3 loop: CASSLGQGGYTGELFF. The CDR3 region has the DNA TGCGCCAGCAGCTTAGGGCAGGGAGGATACACCGGGGAGCTGTTTTTT.

The V call is TRBV7-9, the J call TRBJ2-7, with 8 bases aligning to TRBD2. Germline CDR1 is SEHNR and CDR2 is FQNEAQ (reference sequence). The CDR3 is 16 amino acids. V was pared by 0 bases and J by 7 bases, with 11 bases of the junction left unmatched. CDR3 region: CASSLAARRGAGEQYF. Here the CDR3 DNA reads TGTGCCAGCAGCTTAGCGGCCAGGCGGGGGGCGGGGGAGCAGTACTTC.

This chain uses TRBV6-6 with TRBJ2-7; a possible D gene is TRBD2 (7 bases). CDR3 length: 15 amino acids. Germline CDR1 MNHNY, CDR2 SVGAGI (reference sequence). The ends were cut back, 7 bases at V and 6 bases at J, with 22 bases in the middle. The CDR3 coding sequence is TGTGCCAGCATCCAGGGAGGGGGTCTTCGAAGCGAGCAGTACTTC. Its protein is CASIQGGGLRSEQYF.

The J gene is TRBJ1-1, the V gene TRBV6-5; no reliable D call. Germline loops: CDR1 MNHEY, CDR2 SVGAGI. The CDR3 runs to 14 residues. Trimming shortened V by 1 base and J by 1 base, and 7 bases separated the two germline ends. CDR3 bases: TGTGCCAGCAGTTACTACCGCGGGAACACTGAAGCTTTCTTT. It is translated as CASSYYRGNTEAFF.

This chain links TRBV7-2 with TRBJ2-5; unclear D gene. CDR1 is SGHTA and CDR2 is FQGNSA in the germline V gene. The V gene lost 2 bases and the J gene lost 7 bases, with 5 bases spanning the gap. The CDR3 totals 11 residues. The CDR3 DNA is TGTGCCAGCAGCTTAAGGAGGACCCAGTACTTC. Its protein product is CASSLRRTQYF.

The V gene is TRBV7-8, the J gene TRBJ2-3; D is perhaps TRBD2 (5 bases). The germline V and J ends were trimmed by 5 bases and 2 bases, with 14 bases remaining between them. CDR3 length: 15 amino acids. Germline assignment: CDR1 SGHVS and CDR2 FQNEAQ. The CDR3 here is CASSPLRVNTDTQYF. For the CDR3, the DNA is TGTGCCAGCAGCCCTCTGCGGGTGAACACAGATACGCAGTATTTT.

The chain recombines TRBV12-5 with TRBJ1-2; TRBD1 might be the D (6 bases). Germline V gene lookup returns CDR1 LGHNT and CDR2 FRNRAP. Trimming removed 1 base at V and 4 bases at J, with 7 bases between. The CDR3 loop spans 13 amino acids. Written as DNA, the CDR3 is TGTGCTAGTGGTTTGGAGGGGGTCTATGGCTACACCTTC. Amino acids: CASGLEGVYGYTF. Filled out from reference TRBV12-5 and TRBJ1-2, the complete variable domain reads DARVTQTPRHKVTEMGQEVTMRCQPILGHNTVFWYRQTMMQGLELLAYFRNRAPLDDSGMPKDRFSAEMPDATLATLKIQPSEPRDSAVYFCASGLEGVYGYTFGSGTRLTVV.

This rearrangement joins TRBV4-1 to TRBJ2-1; TRBD2 matches at 7 bases. With V trimmed by 2 bases and J by 5 bases, 9 bases remained unmatched. The CDR3 runs to 16 residues. From germline, CDR1 is MGHRA and CDR2 YSYEKL. The CDR3, as DNA: TGCGCCAGCAGCCAAACCTCCGGGACTACTAACAATGAGCAGTTCTTC. Translated, it gives CASSQTSGTTNNEQFF.

DNA of the CDR3: TGTGCCAGCAGTACTACAGGGAGGGCCCTCGGAGTCCTGACTTTC. Its protein is CASSTTGRALGVLTF. The chain employs TRBV27 and TRBJ2-6; tentatively, D is TRBD2 (7 bases). The CDR3 is 15 amino acids. Germline loops: CDR1 MNHEY, CDR2 SMNVEV (reference sequence). V was shortened by 5 bases and J by 13 bases, with 21 bases between the two germline ends. The full variable domain, completed using reference TRBV27 and TRBJ2-6, is EAQVTQNPRYLITVTGKKLTVTCSQNMNHEYMSWYRQDPGLGLRQIYYSMNVEVTDKGDVPEGYKVSRKEKRNFPLILESPSPNQTSLYFCASSTTGRALGVLTFGAGSRLTVL.